The clone carrying this T cell receptor beta chain was counted at least ten times. Its cognate antigen is unknown. Each TCR beta library was made by quantitative 5'-RACE that incorporated molecular barcodes. TCRdb called the 5' RACE reads again in MiXCR, with one record for every CDR3 protein. Of more than 500,000 distinct CDR3 sequences in the sample, about 5.7% were seen once. The data stem from a study of CD8 T cells in ankylosing spondylitis. Study results and caveats: The clones that were linked to disease were reported to be significantly enriched in matched synovial fluid samples from ankylosing spondylitis patients. The study identified a TCR beta motif of under ten highly homologous variants that appeared characteristic of ankylosing spondylitis blood. Earlier work had already found some motif variants in reactive arthritis synovial fluid and blood.

Trimming cost V 8 bases and J 3 bases; bases outside gene matches: 3. Germline V gene sequence: CDR1 MGHDK, CDR2 SYGVNS. The length of the CDR3 is 13 residues. Material for sequencing was blood, either unsorted or a sorted T cell fraction (not recorded which). This clonotype originated in a male donor with ankylosing spondylitis. The J gene is TRBJ2-3, the V gene TRBV25-1; 9 nucleotides align to TRBD1. CDR3 DNA sequence: TGTGCCAGCGGGACAGGGTGGACAGATACGCAGTATTTT. It specifies CASGTGWTDTQYF.